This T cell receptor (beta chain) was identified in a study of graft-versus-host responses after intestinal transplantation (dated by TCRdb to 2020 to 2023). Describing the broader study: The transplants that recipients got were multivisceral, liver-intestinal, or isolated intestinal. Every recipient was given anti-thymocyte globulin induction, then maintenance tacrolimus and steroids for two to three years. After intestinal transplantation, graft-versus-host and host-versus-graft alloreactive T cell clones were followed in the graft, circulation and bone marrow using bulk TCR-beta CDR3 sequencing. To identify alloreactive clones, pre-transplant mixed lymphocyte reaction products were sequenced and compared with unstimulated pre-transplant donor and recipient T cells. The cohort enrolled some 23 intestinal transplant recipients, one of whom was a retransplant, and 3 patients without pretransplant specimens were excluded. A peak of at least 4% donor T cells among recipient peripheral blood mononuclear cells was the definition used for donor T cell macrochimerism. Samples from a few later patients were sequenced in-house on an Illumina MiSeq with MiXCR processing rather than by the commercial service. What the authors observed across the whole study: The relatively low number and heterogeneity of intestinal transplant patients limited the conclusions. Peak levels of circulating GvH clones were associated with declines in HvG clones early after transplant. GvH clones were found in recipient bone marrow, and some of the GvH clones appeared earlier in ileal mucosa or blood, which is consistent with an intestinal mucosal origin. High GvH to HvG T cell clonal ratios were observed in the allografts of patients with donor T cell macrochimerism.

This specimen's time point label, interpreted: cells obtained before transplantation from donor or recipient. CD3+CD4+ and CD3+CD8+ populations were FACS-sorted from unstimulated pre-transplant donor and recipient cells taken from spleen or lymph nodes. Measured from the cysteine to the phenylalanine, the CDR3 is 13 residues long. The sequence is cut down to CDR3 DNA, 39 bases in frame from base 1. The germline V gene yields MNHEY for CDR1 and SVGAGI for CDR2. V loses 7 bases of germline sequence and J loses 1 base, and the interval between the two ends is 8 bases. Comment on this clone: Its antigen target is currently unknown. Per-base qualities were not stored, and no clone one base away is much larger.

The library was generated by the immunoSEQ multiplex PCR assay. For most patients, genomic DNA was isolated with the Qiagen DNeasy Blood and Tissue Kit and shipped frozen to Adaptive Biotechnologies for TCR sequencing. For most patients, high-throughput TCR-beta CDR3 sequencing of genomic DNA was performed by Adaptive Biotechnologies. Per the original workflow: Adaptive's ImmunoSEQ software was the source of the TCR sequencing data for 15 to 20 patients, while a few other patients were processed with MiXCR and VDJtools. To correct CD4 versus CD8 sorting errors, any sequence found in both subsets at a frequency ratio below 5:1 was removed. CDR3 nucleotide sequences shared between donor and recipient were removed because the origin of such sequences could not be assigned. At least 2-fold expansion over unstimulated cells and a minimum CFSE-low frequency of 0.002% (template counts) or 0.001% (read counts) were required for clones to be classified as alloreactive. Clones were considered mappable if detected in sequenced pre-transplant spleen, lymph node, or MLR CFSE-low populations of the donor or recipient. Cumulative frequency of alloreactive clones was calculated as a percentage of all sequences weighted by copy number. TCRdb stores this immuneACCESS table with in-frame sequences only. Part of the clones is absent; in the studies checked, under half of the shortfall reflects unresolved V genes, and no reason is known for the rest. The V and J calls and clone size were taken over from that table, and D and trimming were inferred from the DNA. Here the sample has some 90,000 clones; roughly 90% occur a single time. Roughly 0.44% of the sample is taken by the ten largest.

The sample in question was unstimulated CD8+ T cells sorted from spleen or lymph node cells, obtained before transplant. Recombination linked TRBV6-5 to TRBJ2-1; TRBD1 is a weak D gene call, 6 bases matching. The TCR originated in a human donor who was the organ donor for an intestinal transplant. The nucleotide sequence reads TGTGCCAGCAAAGGGGGTTCCTACAATGAGCAGTTCTTC. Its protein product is CASKGGSYNEQFF.